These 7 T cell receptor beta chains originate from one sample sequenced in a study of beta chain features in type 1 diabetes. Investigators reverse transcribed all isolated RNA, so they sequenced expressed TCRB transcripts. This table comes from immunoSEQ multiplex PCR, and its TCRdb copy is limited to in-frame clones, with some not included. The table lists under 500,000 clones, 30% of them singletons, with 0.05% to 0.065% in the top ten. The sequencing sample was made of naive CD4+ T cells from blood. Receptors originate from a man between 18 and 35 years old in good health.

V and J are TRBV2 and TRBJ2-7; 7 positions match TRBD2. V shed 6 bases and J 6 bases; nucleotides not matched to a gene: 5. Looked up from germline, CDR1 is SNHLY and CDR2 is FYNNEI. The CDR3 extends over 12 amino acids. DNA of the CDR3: TGTGCCAGCAGCGGTAGCGGGCTCGAGCAGTACTTC. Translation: CASSGSGLEQYF. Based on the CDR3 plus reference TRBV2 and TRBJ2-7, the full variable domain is EPEVTQTPSHQVTQMGQEVILRCVPISNHLYFYWYRQILGQKVEFLVSFYNNEISEKSEIFDDQFSVERPDGSNFTLKIRSTKLEDSAMYFCASSGSGLEQYFGPGTRLTVT.

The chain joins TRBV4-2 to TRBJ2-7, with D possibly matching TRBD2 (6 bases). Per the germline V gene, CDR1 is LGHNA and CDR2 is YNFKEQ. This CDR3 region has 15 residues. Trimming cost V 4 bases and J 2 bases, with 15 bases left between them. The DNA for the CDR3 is TGTGCCAGCAGCCTCTTCGGAGGGGCCCCCTACGAGCAGTACTTC. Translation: CASSLFGGAPYEQYF.

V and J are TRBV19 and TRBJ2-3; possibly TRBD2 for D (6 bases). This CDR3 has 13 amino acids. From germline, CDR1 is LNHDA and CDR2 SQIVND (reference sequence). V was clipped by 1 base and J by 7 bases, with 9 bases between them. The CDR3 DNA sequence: TGTGCCAGTAGTATAGGAGGGAGGAATACGCAGTATTTT. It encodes CASSIGGRNTQYF.

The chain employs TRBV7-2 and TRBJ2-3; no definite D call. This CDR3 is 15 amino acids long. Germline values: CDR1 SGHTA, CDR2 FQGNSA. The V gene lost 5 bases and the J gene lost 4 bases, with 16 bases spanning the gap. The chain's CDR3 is CASSLRIGGPDTQYF. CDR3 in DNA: TGTGCCAGCAGCCTTCGGATAGGCGGCCCAGATACGCAGTATTTT.

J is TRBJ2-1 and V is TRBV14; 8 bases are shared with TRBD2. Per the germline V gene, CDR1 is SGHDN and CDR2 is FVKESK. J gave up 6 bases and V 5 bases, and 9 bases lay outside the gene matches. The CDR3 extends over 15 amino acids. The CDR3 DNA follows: TGTGCCAGCAGCGGACGACTAGCGACCCGCAATGAGCAGTTCTTC. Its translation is CASSGRLATRNEQFF.

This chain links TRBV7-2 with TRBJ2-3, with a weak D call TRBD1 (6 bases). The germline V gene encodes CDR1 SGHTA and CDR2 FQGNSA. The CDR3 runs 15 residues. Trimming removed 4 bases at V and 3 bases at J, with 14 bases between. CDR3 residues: CASSYEPGQTDTQYF. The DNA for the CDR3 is TGTGCCAGCAGCTACGAGCCGGGACAAACAGATACGCAGTATTTT.

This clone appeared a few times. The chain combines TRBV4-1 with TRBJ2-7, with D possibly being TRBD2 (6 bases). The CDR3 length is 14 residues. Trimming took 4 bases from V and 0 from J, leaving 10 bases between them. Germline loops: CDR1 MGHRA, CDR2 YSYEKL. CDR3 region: CASSLRDFSYEQYF. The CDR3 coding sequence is TGCGCCAGCAGCCTCCGGGACTTCTCCTACGAGCAGTACTTC.